The rows below give T cell receptor beta chains drawn from one sample of a study of blood T cell repertoires in COVID-19. Profiled with immunoSEQ multiplex PCR; TCRdb holds only in-frame clones, not every one. The sample shows 450,000 to 500,000 clones, approximately 83% of them seen only once. Sample: peripheral blood. The origin of the receptors is a human donor in a cohort sampled during active COVID-19. Each CDR3 is given with its conserved first and last residue. The D gene is left open where the match is weak. Clone size is shown for a subset of rows, as once, few, many or a class of expanded clone.

DNA	CDR3	J	D	size	V
TGTGCCAGCAGTCCCCGGACAGACTTGCTCTCGGAAAAACTGTTTTTT	CASSPRTDLLSEKLFF	TRBJ1-4	.	.	TRBV27
TGTGCCAGCAGTTACTCCGGGGGTTATGGCTACACCTTC	CASSYSGGYGYTF	TRBJ1-2	.	.	TRBV6-5
TGTGCCAGCAGTTCCTTTGGGGGAGGGCCGGGCGAGCAGTTCTTC	CASSSFGGGPGEQFF	TRBJ2-1	TRBD2	.	TRBV27
TGTGCCAGCAGTGAAACGATCAGCAGGCCCAACAATTACAATGAGCAGTTCTTC	CASSETISRPNNYNEQFF	TRBJ2-1	.	.	TRBV6-1
TGTGCCACCCGAGTATGGCTAGCGCCTCAGAACACCGGGGAGCTGTTTTTT	CATRVWLAPQNTGELFF	TRBJ2-2	.	.	TRBV19
TGTGCCAGCAACCGCCGGACAGGTTCGCAAGAGACCCAGTACTTC	CASNRRTGSQETQYF	TRBJ2-5	TRBD1	.	TRBV11-1
TGTGCCAGCAGCTTGGGGACCGCAGGGATGAACACTGAAGCTTTCTTT	CASSLGTAGMNTEAFF	TRBJ1-1	.	few	TRBV5-8
TGCGCCAGCAGCTTAGCGGGACAATTCACAGATACGCAGTATTTT	CASSLAGQFTDTQYF	TRBJ2-3	.	.	TRBV5-1
TGTGCCAGCAGTTACTCGATACAGGCCAAGGGCTACACCTTC	CASSYSIQAKGYTF	TRBJ1-2	.	.	TRBV6-5
TGTGCCAGCAGCATCGAGGGACTCGGCAATCAGCCCCAGCATTTT	CASSIEGLGNQPQHF	TRBJ1-5	.	.	TRBV2
TGTGCCAGCAGTCCGGAGGACAGGGATTCAACTAATGAAAAACTGTTTTTT	CASSPEDRDSTNEKLFF	TRBJ1-4	.	.	TRBV21-1
TGTGCCTATCGACAGGGAGGAAGGACTGAAGCTTTCTTT	CAYRQGGRTEAFF	TRBJ1-1	TRBD1	.	TRBV30
TGTGCCAGCTCACCACTGACTAGCGGGACGAGCTCCTACGAGCAGTACTTC	CASSPLTSGTSSYEQYF	TRBJ2-7	TRBD2	.	TRBV18
TGTGCCAGCAGCTTGAAGGCAGGGCCTTACGAGCAGTACTTC	CASSLKAGPYEQYF	TRBJ2-7	.	.	TRBV11-2
TGTGCCAGCAGTGACAGGGGCGTAGCGGGAGTGGGCGAGCAGTACTTC	CASSDRGVAGVGEQYF	TRBJ2-7	TRBD2	once	TRBV6-1
TGTGCCAGCAGCTTATTAGGGACAGAAGATCAGCCCCAGCATTTT	CASSLLGTEDQPQHF	TRBJ1-5	TRBD1	.	TRBV27
TGTGCCAGCAGCTTAGATGGGGCCGCCCGGCACACTGAAGCTTTCTTT	CASSLDGAARHTEAFF	TRBJ1-1	.	.	TRBV11-2
TGTGCCAGCAGCTTATTTGAATTGCGGAACACTGAAGCTTTCTTT	CASSLFELRNTEAFF	TRBJ1-1	.	once	TRBV7-3
TGTGCCAGTAGTATGGTTGGTAGCGCCAATGTAAATGAGCAGTTCTTC	CASSMVGSANVNEQFF	TRBJ2-1	.	many	TRBV19
TGCGCCAGCAGCTTGGGGGGACAGCCCTACGAGCAGTACTTC	CASSLGGQPYEQYF	TRBJ2-7	TRBD1	.	TRBV5-1
TGCGCCAGCAGGTCGACAGGGGATAATTCACCCCTCCACTTT	CASRSTGDNSPLHF	TRBJ1-6	TRBD1	.	TRBV5-1
TGTGCCAGCAGTCGCGCGTGGGAGCAGTACTTC	CASSRAWEQYF	TRBJ2-7	.	.	TRBV2
TGCGCCAGCAGCCAAGAAAGGGTAGGGGGAGAGCAGTACTTC	CASSQERVGGEQYF	TRBJ2-7	.	.	TRBV4-1
TGTGCCATCAGTGAGTCACAGGGGGAATACGCACCCCTCCACTTT	CAISESQGEYAPLHF	TRBJ1-6	TRBD1	.	TRBV10-3
TGTGCCAGCAGCTTAGTGGGAGGGCCAGACGAGCAGTACTTC	CASSLVGGPDEQYF	TRBJ2-7	TRBD2	.	TRBV7-9
TGTGCCAGCAGTTCTGGGACTAGCGGGATCAATGAGCAGTTCTTC	CASSSGTSGINEQFF	TRBJ2-1	TRBD2	.	TRBV6-5
TGTGCCAGCAGATCGAGTGGGGGGAGCTCCTACAATGAGCAGTTCTTC	CASRSSGGSSYNEQFF	TRBJ2-1	.	.	TRBV3-1/TRBV3-2
TGTGCTAGTGGTTTTAGCGGGATGAGTGAGCAGTTCTTC	CASGFSGMSEQFF	TRBJ2-1	TRBD2	.	TRBV12-5
TGTGCCAGCAGTCCCTTTAGCTCCTACAATGAGCAGTTCTTC	CASSPFSSYNEQFF	TRBJ2-1	.	.	TRBV2
TGTGCCAGCAGCTTAACGGGAGGGATCACAGATACGCAGTATTTT	CASSLTGGITDTQYF	TRBJ2-3	TRBD2	.	TRBV7-3
TGTGCCAGCTCACCGCTAATGCCCGGTCCCACCGGGGAGCTGTTTTTT	CASSPLMPGPTGELFF	TRBJ2-2	.	.	TRBV18
TGTGCCAGCAGTTTCCAGACTAGCGGGAGAGGGCCGCAGTATTTT	CASSFQTSGRGPQYF	TRBJ2-3	TRBD2	.	TRBV27
TGTGCCAGCGGGCATAGGAACACCGGGGAGCTGTTTTTT	CASGHRNTGELFF	TRBJ2-2	.	.	TRBV2
TGTGCCAGCAGTGAGCATGGGGGGATCGGCTATGGCTACACCTTC	CASSEHGGIGYGYTF	TRBJ1-2	.	.	TRBV2
TGTGCCAGCAGCTTAGTAGTAGCGGGGGTTCGCGAGCAGTACTTC	CASSLVVAGVREQYF	TRBJ2-7	TRBD2	.	TRBV7-2
TGTGCCATCAGTGGGCTGACAGGCCCGGCCAACGAGCAGTACTTC	CAISGLTGPANEQYF	TRBJ2-7	.	.	TRBV10-3
TGTGCCTGGAGGGGGCTTACCTTTCATGGCTACACCTTC	CAWRGLTFHGYTF	TRBJ1-2	.	.	TRBV30
TGTGCCATCAGTGAAGAACAGCCATCCTACGAGCAGTACTTC	CAISEEQPSYEQYF	TRBJ2-7	.	.	TRBV10-3
TGTGCCAGCAGCTTAGGTCCGGGACTCTACGAGCAGTACTTC	CASSLGPGLYEQYF	TRBJ2-7	.	.	TRBV7-2